Shown below are 12 T cell receptor beta chains from a single sample sequenced in a study of T cell responses to AZD1222 COVID-19 vaccine. The repertoire was sequenced with immunoSEQ multiplex PCR; TCRdb's copy has only in-frame clones and lacks some. Found here are over 100,000 clones, roughly 94% of them singletons; the top ten hold 6.6%. The sample consisted of peripheral blood, taken on day 0 of AZD1222 vaccination. These receptors all come from an adult in good health.

Comments on this clone: The same CDR3 can be traced to other DNA sequences in this sample. The chain joins TRBV7-2 to TRBJ2-5, with D uncertain. The CDR3 spans 13 residues. In germline, CDR1 is SGHTA, CDR2 FQGNSA. V was pared by 1 base and J by 5 bases, with 8 bases between. CDR3 in amino acids: CASSLDRRETQYF. The CDR3 region has the DNA TGTGCCAGCAGCTTAGATAGGCGGGAGACCCAGTACTTC.

J is TRBJ1-2 and V is TRBV19; the D is unclear. The CDR3 sequence is 13 residues long. Germline V gene lookup returns CDR1 LNHDA and CDR2 SQIVND (reference sequence). With 5 bases removed from V and 3 bases from J, the gap between germline ends came to 10 bases. This CDR3 is CASSDVDDYGYTF. CDR3 coding DNA: TGTGCCAGTAGTGACGTGGATGACTATGGCTACACCTTC.

This chain connects TRBV18 to TRBJ1-6; 8 bases match TRBD1. Losses at the gene ends were 4 bases for V and 8 bases for J; bases not matched to a gene: 7. Per germline, CDR1 KGHSH and CDR2 LQKENI. The CDR3 is 15 amino acids. The CDR3 reads CASSRGQGEDSPLHF. The CDR3 DNA sequence: TGTGCCAGCTCACGCGGACAGGGAGAAGATTCACCCCTCCACTTT.

V gene TRBV27 combines with J gene TRBJ2-7, with 13 bases fitting TRBD2. The J segment lost 2 bases and the V segment lost 0 bases, leaving 1 base of the junction unmatched. CDR1 is MNHEY and CDR2 is SMNVEV in the germline V gene (reference sequence). The CDR3 length is 16 residues. The CDR3 is CASSLSGLAGTYEQYF. CDR3 sequence (DNA): TGTGCCAGCAGTTTATCGGGACTAGCGGGGACCTACGAGCAGTACTTC.

The chain joins TRBV7-8 to TRBJ1-2, with 8 nucleotides matching TRBD1. Unmatched junction bases numbered 4, after V lost 5 bases and J lost 2 bases. Germline loops: CDR1 SGHVS, CDR2 FQNEAQ. The CDR3 contains 14 residues. DNA for the CDR3: TGTGCCAGCAGCCCACAGGGGGACAACTATGGCTACACCTTC. Protein product: CASSPQGDNYGYTF. Full variable domain (rest looked up from reference TRBV7-8 and TRBJ1-2): GAGVSQSPRYKVAKRGQDVALRCDPISGHVSLFWYQQALGQGPEFLTYFQNEAQLDKSGLPSDRFFAERPEGSVSTLKIQRTQQEDSAVYLCASSPQGDNYGYTFGSGTRLTVV.

This clone was detected only a few times. This chain connects TRBV6-5 to TRBJ1-1; no firm D call. The V gene's germline CDR1 is MNHEY and CDR2 SVGAGI. The V end was cut by 8 bases, the J end by 0 bases, with 4 bases between. The CDR3 covers 11 residues. CDR3 bases: TGTGCCAGCCGAATGAACACTGAAGCTTTCTTT. Translating it yields CASRMNTEAFF.

The chain carries TRBV28 and TRBJ1-2; a weak D match, TRBD1 (5 bases). V lost 3 bases to trimming and J lost 8 bases, with 13 bases between them. The germline CDR1 and CDR2 sequences are MDHEN and SYDVKM. There are 13 residues in the CDR3. The CDR3 DNA is TGTGCCAGCAGTTTCCCCGGGGGGATCGGCTACACCTTC. As protein: CASSFPGGIGYTF.

The chain has TRBV3-1 (or the pseudogene TRBV3-2) and TRBJ1-6, with 8 bases matching TRBD1. After removal of 4 bases from V and 8 bases from J, the junction contained 7 bases not matched to a gene. The CDR3 loop spans 15 amino acids. Looked up from germline, CDR1 is LGHDT and CDR2 is YNNKEL (reference sequence). The CDR3 DNA is TGTGCCAGCAGCCCCGGACAGGGAGGAGATTCACCCCTCCACTTT. Translation gives CASSPGQGGDSPLHF.

This chain connects TRBV7-6 to TRBJ2-1; possible D gene TRBD2, 5 bases. The CDR3 sequence is 16 residues long. V dropped 7 bases and J dropped 0 bases, with 16 bases sitting between them. The germline V gene has CDR1 SGHVS and CDR2 FNYEAQ. Here the CDR3 DNA reads TGTGCCAGCAACAAGCGGCAACAAAGCTCCTACAATGAGCAGTTCTTC. Amino acid sequence: CASNKRQQSSYNEQFF.

The chain employs TRBV28 and TRBJ2-5; the D gene is possibly TRBD2 (6 bases). Per germline, CDR1 MDHEN and CDR2 SYDVKM. The CDR3 is 14 residues long. Between the trimmed V and J ends, which lost 6 bases and 7 bases, there was a span of 18 bases. CDR3 sequence reads: CASRTPGGSRTQYF. The CDR3 nucleotides are TGTGCCAGCAGAACCCCAGGAGGGTCTAGGACCCAGTACTTC.

The gene calls are TRBV3-1 (or the pseudogene TRBV3-2) and TRBJ2-1; TRBD2 is a possible D gene (5 bases). This CDR3 spans 12 amino acids. The V end was cut by 3 bases, the J end by 9 bases, with 9 bases between. CDR1 is LGHDT and CDR2 is YNNKEL in the germline V gene (reference sequence). The CDR3 DNA reads TGTGCCAGCAGCCACTCGGGGAGTGAGCAGTTCTTC. It is translated as CASSHSGSEQFF.

The CDR3 sequence: CASSQDPGAGELFF. CDR3 sequence (DNA): TGTGCCAGCAGCCAAGATCCGGGAGCCGGGGAGCTGTTTTTT. The chain uses TRBV3-1 (or the pseudogene TRBV3-2) and TRBJ2-2; possibly TRBD2 for D (6 bases). V was cut by 0 bases and J by 6 bases, with 8 bases left in between. Germline CDR1 is LGHDT and CDR2 is YNNKEL (reference sequence). The CDR3 contains 14 residues.